These 21 T cell receptor beta chains were all obtained from the same sample, sequenced in a study of blood T cell repertoires in COVID-19. Data came from immunoSEQ multiplex PCR; TCRdb stores just in-frame clones and leaves some out. Found here are about 220,000 clones, 84% of them singletons; the top ten hold approximately 5%. The source material was peripheral blood. Receptors originate from a woman aged 55-75 years who had recovered from COVID-19.

V is TRBV7-3 and J is TRBJ1-1, with TRBD1 matching 9 bases. The CDR3 runs 14 residues. The germline gives CDR1 SGHTA, CDR2 FQGTGA. V lost 5 bases and J lost 3; bases outside the gene matches: 4. The CDR3 sequence: CASSTTGGDTEAFF. In nucleotides, the CDR3 is TGTGCCAGCAGCACGACAGGGGGAGACACTGAAGCTTTCTTT.

The J gene is TRBJ2-3, the V gene TRBV5-1; TRBD2 might be the D (6 bases). CDR1 and CDR2 (germline): SGHRS, YFSETQ. The ends were cut back, 6 bases at V and 1 base at J, with 15 bases in the middle. The CDR3 is made up of 15 amino acids. The CDR3 DNA reads TGCGCCAGCACTCCGGAGGGCGGGGGCACAGATACGCAGTATTTT. It is translated as CASTPEGGGTDTQYF.

V usage is TRBV24-1 and J usage is TRBJ2-3, with D possibly matching TRBD1 (6 bases). V lost 4 bases to trimming and J lost 4 bases, with 11 bases between them. The V gene's germline CDR1 is KGHDR and CDR2 SFDVKD. The CDR3 is 14 residues long. CDR3 coding DNA: TGTGCCACCAGTGAAGATACAGGGCCAGATACGCAGTATTTT. It is translated as CATSEDTGPDTQYF.

The chain uses TRBV20-1 and TRBJ2-5; tentative D call: TRBD2 (7 bases). The CDR3 is 15 residues long. The germline gives CDR1 DFQATT, CDR2 SNEGSKA (reference sequence). Trimming took 3 bases from V and 5 from J, leaving 19 bases between them. CDR3 nucleotide sequence: TGCAGTGCTAGTCCGAGGGGGGGCCCTTTCGAGACCCAGTACTTC. It translates to CSASPRGGPFETQYF.

The chain combines TRBV10-3 with TRBJ1-1; 9 positions match TRBD1. The CDR3 spans 16 residues. CDR1 and CDR2 from the germline V gene are ENHRY and SYGVKD. The V segment lost 3 bases and the J segment 0 bases; nucleotides outside the gene matches: 5. The CDR3 DNA sequence: TGTGCCATCAGTGAACAGGGGGCCGCCCTGAACACTGAAGCTTTCTTT. Protein: CAISEQGAALNTEAFF.

The chain carries TRBV24-1 and TRBJ2-2; D is possibly TRBD2 (6 bases). V dropped 3 bases and J dropped 5 bases, with 9 bases sitting between them. CDR3 length: 14 amino acids. CDR1 is KGHDR and CDR2 is SFDVKD in the germline V gene. CDR3 bases: TGTGCCACCAGTGATCCTGGGACTACCGGGGAGCTGTTTTTT. It is translated as CATSDPGTTGELFF.

Note on this clone: Other DNA sequences from this sample encode an identical CDR3 as well. V gene TRBV5-1 combines with J gene TRBJ1-6; maybe TRBD1 (5 bases). This CDR3 is 14 amino acids long. CDR1 is SGHRS and CDR2 is YFSETQ in the germline V gene. With 0 bases removed from V and 7 bases from J, the gap between germline ends came to 8 bases. CDR3 in amino acids: CASSLAQGNSPLHF. Here the CDR3 DNA reads TGCGCCAGCAGCTTGGCCCAGGGAAATTCACCCCTCCACTTT.

The gene calls are TRBV18 and TRBJ2-3, with TRBD2 matching 9 bases. The V gene end was trimmed by 3 bases and the J gene end by 6 bases; junction bases not matched to a gene: 7. The germline gives CDR1 KGHSH, CDR2 LQKENI. CDR3 length equals 15 residues. The chain's CDR3 is CASSPQRGASDTQYF. CDR3 DNA sequence: TGTGCCAGCTCACCTCAGCGGGGGGCGTCGGATACGCAGTATTTT.

V usage is TRBV9 and J usage is TRBJ1-1, with a tentative D call TRBD1 (6 bases). CDR1 is SGDLS and CDR2 is YYNGEE in the germline V gene. This CDR3 is built from 15 residues. V lost 0 bases and J 5 bases, leaving 14 bases between the germline ends. CDR3 DNA sequence: TGTGCCAGCAGCGTAGATCTGGGGGCGACGACTGAAGCTTTCTTT. It specifies CASSVDLGATTEAFF.

This chain joins TRBV5-4 and TRBJ1-1, with D perhaps TRBD1 (5 bases). This CDR3 region has 15 residues. Trimming shortened V by 0 bases and J by 5 bases, and 14 bases separated the two germline ends. Germline V lookup: CDR1 SGHNT, CDR2 YYREEE (reference sequence). The CDR3 loop reads CASSLDQGTGTEAFF. The CDR3 coding sequence is TGTGCCAGCAGCTTGGATCAGGGCACTGGGACTGAAGCTTTCTTT.

This clone was detected only a few times. The V and J genes are TRBV7-9 and TRBJ2-1; 13 positions match TRBD2. Trimming took 6 bases from V and 1 from J; bases not matched to a gene: 9. This CDR3 is built from 18 residues. CDR1 is SEHNR and CDR2 is FQNEAQ in the germline V gene (reference sequence). The CDR3 loop is CASRPTSGGAKSYNEQFF. The CDR3 DNA is TGTGCCAGCAGGCCCACTAGCGGGGGGGCGAAGTCCTACAATGAGCAGTTCTTC.

This clone has only a few counts. The chain uses TRBV7-2 and TRBJ1-1; the D is unclear. Per the germline V gene, CDR1 is SGHTA and CDR2 is FQGNSA. CDR3 length equals 13 residues. The V and J ends lost 1 base and 1 base respectively, with 4 bases between them. As DNA, the CDR3 is TGTGCCAGCAGCTTAGGTCGGAACACTGAAGCTTTCTTT. Its protein product is CASSLGRNTEAFF.

This clone has only one observation. The rearrangement links TRBV5-4 to TRBJ2-7; weak D call: TRBD1 (7 bases). The V gene lost 4 bases and the J gene lost 2 bases, with 16 bases spanning the gap. The germline V gene has CDR1 SGHNT and CDR2 YYREEE (reference sequence). CDR3 length: 15 residues. The CDR3 is CASSLGRDRPYEQYF. CDR3 sequence (DNA): TGTGCCAGCAGCCTGGGGCGGGACAGACCCTACGAGCAGTACTTC.

The chain uses TRBV5-1 and TRBJ1-1; TRBD1 matches at 9 bases. The CDR3 runs to 16 residues. Germline V lookup: CDR1 SGHRS, CDR2 YFSETQ. The V and J ends lost 3 bases and 0 bases, in that order; junction bases with no gene match: 6. The DNA of the CDR3 is TGCGCCAGCAGCTCTGGACAGGGGAGAGTGAACACTGAAGCTTTCTTT. Protein: CASSSGQGRVNTEAFF. Full variable domain (rest looked up from reference TRBV5-1 and TRBJ1-1): KAGVTQTPRYLIKTRGQQVTLSCSPISGHRSVSWYQQTPGQGLQFLFEYFSETQRNKGNFPGRFSGRQFSNSRSEMNVSTLELGDSALYLCASSSGQGRVNTEAFFGQGTRLTVV.

The rearrangement links TRBV7-9 to TRBJ1-1, with D possibly TRBD1 on 6 matching bases. The CDR3 covers 14 residues. Between the trimmed V and J ends, which lost 7 bases and 0 bases, there was a span of 12 bases. The germline CDR1 and CDR2 sequences are SEHNR and FQNEAQ (reference sequence). CDR3 sequence: CASMSQGMNTEAFF. The CDR3 DNA sequence: TGTGCCAGCATGTCCCAGGGGATGAACACTGAAGCTTTCTTT.

The CDR3 loop reads CASSSLLAGENNEQFF. The CDR3 DNA reads as TGCGCCAGCAGCTCTCTACTAGCGGGGGAGAACAATGAGCAGTTCTTC. V usage is TRBV5-1 and J usage is TRBJ2-1; TRBD2 agrees at 11 bases. This CDR3 comprises 16 residues. J gave up 5 bases and V 3 bases, and 7 bases lay outside the gene matches. CDR1 and CDR2 (germline): SGHRS, YFSETQ.

The chain employs TRBV13 and TRBJ2-5; a weak D match, TRBD1 (8 bases). The CDR3 runs 13 residues. Per germline, CDR1 PRHDT and CDR2 FYEKMQ (reference sequence). The V gene lost 10 bases and the J gene lost 4 bases, with 16 bases spanning the gap. The CDR3 protein is CATGGQGGETQYF. The CDR3 DNA is TGTGCCACGGGAGGACAGGGCGGAGAGACCCAGTACTTC.

The chain uses TRBV5-1 and TRBJ2-7; 11 nucleotides match TRBD2. V shed 0 bases, J shed 3 bases, and the junction held 2 bases outside the gene matches. This CDR3 is built from 15 residues. Germline assignment: CDR1 SGHRS and CDR2 YFSETQ. The CDR3 nucleotides read TGCGCCAGCAGCTTGGGACTAGCGGGGCGCTACGAGCAGTACTTC. Protein product: CASSLGLAGRYEQYF.

The rearrangement uses TRBV9 and TRBJ1-2, with 7 bases identical to TRBD1. The CDR3 spans 16 residues. V was pared by 3 bases and J by 2 bases, with 10 bases of the junction left unmatched. CDR1 is SGDLS, CDR2 YYNGEE, per germline. The CDR3 coding sequence is TGTGCCAGCAGCGCGACCCCGGGACAGACCAACTATGGCTACACCTTC. Translation: CASSATPGQTNYGYTF.

This clone was observed a handful of times. This sequence joins TRBV6-5 and TRBJ2-2, with D possibly being TRBD1 (5 bases). Trimming removed 7 bases at V and 4 bases at J, with 10 bases between. From germline, CDR1 is MNHEY and CDR2 SVGAGI. CDR3 size: 13 residues. The chain's CDR3 is CASTAGFTGELFF. In DNA form, the CDR3 reads TGTGCCAGCACCGCAGGGTTCACCGGGGAGCTGTTTTTT.

V and J are TRBV24-1 and TRBJ2-3; D uncertain. Germline CDR1 reads KGHDR; CDR2 reads SFDVKD. With 3 bases removed from V and 8 bases from J, the gap between germline ends came to 11 bases. The CDR3 runs 13 residues. This chain's CDR3 is CATSDDSRGTQYF. As DNA, the CDR3 is TGTGCCACCAGTGATGATAGTCGCGGTACGCAGTATTTT.